A selection of T cell receptor beta chains follows, all from one sample in a study of shared clonotypes between healthy human individuals. Sequencing was performed with immunoSEQ multiplex PCR; in TCRdb, only in-frame clones are kept and a portion is missing. The sample lists about 800,000 clones; approximately 96% were seen once. The sample was naive CD8+ T cells sorted from blood. Receptor source: a man between 25 and 39 years old in good health. The CDR3 runs from the conserved cysteine through the conserved F or W. D genes are given only for firm matches. The listing skips clone size in some rows; elsewhere it reads once, few, many or a size class.

CDR3	DNA	size	V	D	J
CASSLSADRDYGYTF	TGTGCCAGCAGTTTATCGGCGGACAGGGACTATGGCTACACCTTC	.	TRBV27	TRBD1	TRBJ1-2
CASSATSGTSSYNEQFF	TGTGCCAGTAGTGCGACTAGCGGGACGAGCTCCTACAATGAGCAGTTCTTC	.	TRBV19	TRBD2	TRBJ2-1
CASSGPGSSYNEQFF	TGTGCCAGCAGTGGTCCCGGGAGCTCCTACAATGAGCAGTTCTTC	.	TRBV27	.	TRBJ2-1
CASSLEGMGSYEQYF	TGTGCCAGCAGCTTAGAAGGGATGGGCTCCTACGAGCAGTACTTC	.	TRBV7-9	.	TRBJ2-7
CASSDSKYSNQPQHF	TGTGCCAGCAGTGACAGTAAATATAGCAATCAGCCCCAGCATTTT	.	TRBV6-1	.	TRBJ1-5
CASSLDRVRTEAFF	TGTGCCAGCAGTTTGGACAGGGTAAGAACTGAAGCTTTCTTT	.	TRBV6-6	TRBD1	TRBJ1-1
CASSSFDYLVEEQFF	TGTGCCAGCAGCTCGTTTGACTACTTGGTGGAAGAGCAGTTCTTC	.	TRBV7-8	.	TRBJ2-1
CASSIRRSNQPQHF	TGTGCCAGCAGTATCCGACGGAGCAATCAGCCCCAGCATTTT	.	TRBV27	.	TRBJ1-5
CASSYAGAPYEQYF	TGTGCCAGCAGTTATGCGGGAGCCCCCTACGAGCAGTACTTC	.	TRBV27	TRBD2	TRBJ2-7
CASSLGMGTATEAYEQYF	TGTGCCAGCAGCTTAGGAATGGGTACGGCAACTGAAGCCTACGAGCAGTACTTC	.	TRBV11-2	.	TRBJ2-7
CASSPEAGRSYNEQFF	TGTGCCAGCAGCCCCGAGGCGGGCCGCTCCTACAATGAGCAGTTCTTC	few	TRBV7-9	.	TRBJ2-1
CASSPHSAGTSGRAGTQETQYF	TGTGCCAGCTCGCCCCACAGCGCCGGGACTAGCGGGAGGGCCGGGACCCAAGAGACCCAGTACTTC	.	TRBV19	TRBD2	TRBJ2-5
CASSSTGTGSFYGYTF	TGTGCCAGCAGCTCTACCGGGACAGGGTCTTTCTATGGCTACACCTTC	.	TRBV7-9	TRBD1	TRBJ1-2
CASSSRTSGRYTDTQYF	TGTGCCAGCAGCTCCCGTACTAGCGGGAGGTACACAGATACGCAGTATTTT	once	TRBV7-8	TRBD2	TRBJ2-3
CAISEYRTGGETQYF	TGTGCCATCAGTGAGTACCGGACAGGTGGAGAGACCCAGTACTTC	once	TRBV10-3	TRBD1	TRBJ2-5
CASSSGNYEQYF	TGTGCCAGCAGCTCCGGGAACTACGAGCAGTACTTC	.	TRBV7-9	.	TRBJ2-7
CASSLALLAGYNEQFF	TGTGCCAGCAGCTTAGCGCTGCTAGCGGGGTACAATGAGCAGTTCTTC	.	TRBV7-8	TRBD2	TRBJ2-1
CASSRTTQYF	TGTGCCAGCAGCCGGACCACGCAGTATTTT	.	TRBV9	.	TRBJ2-3
CASSTPTSVEQYF	TGTGCCAGCAGCACACCTACTAGCGTCGAGCAGTACTTC	.	TRBV7-9	TRBD2	TRBJ2-7